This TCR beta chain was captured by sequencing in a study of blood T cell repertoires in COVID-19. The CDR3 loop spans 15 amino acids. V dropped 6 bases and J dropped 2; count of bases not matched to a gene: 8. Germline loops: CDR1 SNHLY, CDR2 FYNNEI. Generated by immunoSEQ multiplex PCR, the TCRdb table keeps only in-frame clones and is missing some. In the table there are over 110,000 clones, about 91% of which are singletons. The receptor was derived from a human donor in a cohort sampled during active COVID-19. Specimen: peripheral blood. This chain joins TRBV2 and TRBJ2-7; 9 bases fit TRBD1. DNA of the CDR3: TGTGCCAGCAGCCTCACTCGACAGGGGGCCTACGAGCAGTACTTC. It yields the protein CASSLTRQGAYEQYF.